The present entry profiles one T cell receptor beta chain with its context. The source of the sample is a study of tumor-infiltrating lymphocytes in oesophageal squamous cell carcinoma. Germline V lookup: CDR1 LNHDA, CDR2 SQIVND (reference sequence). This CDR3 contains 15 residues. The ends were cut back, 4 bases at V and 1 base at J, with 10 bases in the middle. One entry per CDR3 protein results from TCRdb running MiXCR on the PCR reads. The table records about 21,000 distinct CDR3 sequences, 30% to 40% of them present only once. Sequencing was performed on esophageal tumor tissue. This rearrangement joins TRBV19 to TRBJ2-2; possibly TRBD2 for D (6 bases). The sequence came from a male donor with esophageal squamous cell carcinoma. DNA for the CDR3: TGTGCCAGTAGTACGGGAGCGGAGAACACCGGGGAGCTGTTTTTT. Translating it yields CASSTGAENTGELFF.